Described below is a single TCR beta chain sequence and its context. This could be a read error, since a much larger clone is one nucleotide away. Sorted naive CD8 T cells, roughly 19,000 to 1,000,000, were sequenced from 10%, 30% or 50% RNA. TCRdb fed the PCR reads into MiXCR, producing one record per CDR3 protein. In the table there are about 100,000 distinct CDR3 sequences, roughly 34% of which are singletons. These data are taken from a study of molecular identifiers for immune sequencing clone quantification. Study as a whole: Five aliquots were made in replicates from the RNA of about 20,000 or 100,000 naive CD8 cells, and four were sequenced.

This CDR3 has 15 amino acids. Germline V gene lookup returns CDR1 SGHRS and CDR2 YFSETQ. The sequence was collected from a human donor in good health. Some libraries in this study had Jurkat cell RNA spiked in. The material sequenced was naive CD8+ T cells from blood, with Jurkat cell RNA spiked in. Noted subset: FACS-sorted CD8+CD4-CCR7+CD45RA+ naive T cells. The chain employs TRBV5-1 and TRBJ2-3; TRBD1 matches 7 bases. CDR3 sequence: CACSSVRGPSHTQYF. The CDR3 region has the DNA TGCGCCTGCAGTTCGGTTAGGGGGCCTTCCCATACGCAGTATTTT.